A selection of T cell receptor beta chains follows, all from one sample in a study of cytomegalovirus exposure and HLA in healthy donors. Profiling relied on immunoSEQ multiplex PCR, and the TCRdb table lists in-frame clones only, not all of them. In the table there are around 97,000 clones, around a tenth of which are singletons. The sequenced sample was PBMCs. The source is a man over 45 in good health and CMV-seropositive. CDR3s include the opening cysteine and the closing phenylalanine or tryptophan. D genes are given only for firm matches. A row's size may be missing; if present it is once, few, many or a size class.

17,TRBD2,TRBJ2-2,few,TRBV5-4,TGTGCCAGCAGCTTGGGGGGACTAGCGGGAAACCACGGGGAGCTGTTTTTT,CASSLGGLAGNHGELFF
14,NA,TRBJ1-2,few,TRBV6-1,TGTGCCAGTGCCGCGGCCCAGGGTAGCTATGGCTACACCTTC,CASAAAQGSYGYTF
11,NA,TRBJ2-5,few,TRBV6-1,TGTGCCAGCCTCCGGAGAGAGACCCAGTACTTC,CASLRRETQYF
16,TRBD2,TRBJ2-5,few,TRBV28,TGTGCCAGCAGACCAACGGGACTAGCGGGGCAAGAGACCCAGTACTTC,CASRPTGLAGQETQYF
17,TRBD2,TRBJ2-1,few,TRBV18,TGTGCCAGCTCACCACTAACGCTAGCGGGAGTGTACAATGAGCAGTTCTTC,CASSPLTLAGVYNEQFF
14,NA,TRBJ1-2,few,TRBV4-1,TGCGCCAGCAGCCAAGTGTCAGGGGAAGGTGGCTACACCTTC,CASSQVSGEGGYTF
14,TRBD2,TRBJ2-1,NA,TRBV29-1,TGCAGCACCTTTATAGCGGGAGGACACAATGAGCAGTTCTTC,CSTFIAGGHNEQFF
15,TRBD2,TRBJ2-1,NA,TRBV4-3,TGCGCCAGCAGCCAAGATAGCGGGAGTGGTAATGAGCAGTTCTTC,CASSQDSGSGNEQFF
16,TRBD1,TRBJ1-1,NA,TRBV4-2,TGTGCCAGCAGCCTCGACCCAGACAGGGTGGGGACTGAAGCTTTCTTT,CASSLDPDRVGTEAFF
15,NA,TRBJ2-2,NA,TRBV28,TGTGCGGGTCAGAGTCCAGGGCTGAACACCGGGGAGCTGTTTTTT,CAGQSPGLNTGELFF
13,TRBD1,TRBJ2-7,NA,TRBV5-4,TGTGCCAGCAGCTTACAGGGGCTCCACGAGCAGTACTTC,CASSLQGLHEQYF
15,NA,TRBJ1-2,few,TRBV28,TGTGCCAGCAGTTTCTACAGTACCTGGCTCTATGGCTACACCTTC,CASSFYSTWLYGYTF
16,TRBD2,TRBJ2-7,NA,TRBV28,TGTGCCAGCAGTTTAGGACTAGCGGGAGGGTCCTACGAGCAGTACTTC,CASSLGLAGGSYEQYF
15,NA,TRBJ2-2,NA,TRBV14,TGTGCCAGCAGCCAAGATAAAATACTCACCGGGGAGCTGTTTTTT,CASSQDKILTGELFF
15,TRBD1,TRBJ1-4,few,TRBV18,TGTGCCAGCTCACCAGACGGACAGGGGCGTGAAAAACTGTTTTTT,CASSPDGQGREKLFF
17,TRBD2,TRBJ2-1,NA,TRBV7-2,TGTGCCAGCAGCCCAACCGGGACTAGCAGTTTCTACAATGAGCAGTTCTTC,CASSPTGTSSFYNEQFF
14,TRBD1,TRBJ1-6,few,TRBV30,TGTGCCTGGAGTATGGGGACAGGGTCCTCACCCCTCCACTTT,CAWSMGTGSSPLHF
13,TRBD1,TRBJ2-1,NA,TRBV6-1,TGTGCCAGCAGGTACAGGGGGCTGAATGAGCAGTTCTTC,CASRYRGLNEQFF
16,NA,TRBJ1-2,NA,TRBV27,TGTGCCAGCAGTCTTTACGCGGGGGGTGAACAGGATGGCTACACCTTC,CASSLYAGGEQDGYTF
15,NA,TRBJ2-2,NA,TRBV30,TGTGCCTGGAGTGTAAATGGCAGGGTGATCGGGGAGCTGTTTTTT,CAWSVNGRVIGELFF
13,NA,TRBJ2-3,few,TRBV5-6,TGTGCCAGCAGCTTTTCAGGCACAGATACGCAGTATTTT,CASSFSGTDTQYF
15,TRBD1,TRBJ1-3,NA,TRBV28,TGTGCCAGCAGTTTATTTACAGGGGCTGGAAACACCATATATTTT,CASSLFTGAGNTIYF
16,TRBD2,TRBJ2-7,NA,TRBV7-8,TGTGCCAGCAGCGGGACTAGCGGGAGGTTTGGTTACGAGCAGTACTTC,CASSGTSGRFGYEQYF
14,NA,TRBJ1-1,NA,TRBV7-9,TGTGCCAGCAGCTTAGTACTGGGAGGCACTGAAGCTTTCTTT,CASSLVLGGTEAFF
15,TRBD1,TRBJ1-5,few,TRBV6-5,TGTGCCACCCCCATCGCCAGGGGGCTGGAACAGCCCCAGCATTTT,CATPIARGLEQPQHF
12,NA,TRBJ2-3,few,TRBV25-1,TGTGCCAGCAGTGCGGGCACAGATACGCAGTATTTT,CASSAGTDTQYF
15,NA,TRBJ1-2,NA,TRBV19,TGTGCCAGTAGTCTTGGACTCGGCTTCGACTATGGCTACACCTTC,CASSLGLGFDYGYTF
11,NA,TRBJ2-1,NA,TRBV7-9,TGTGCCAGCAGTTCAGGGGAAAGGCAGTTCTTC,CASSSGERQFF
16,TRBD1,TRBJ1-3,NA,TRBV4-2,TGTGCCAGCAGCCAAGAATGGACAGGGTCGAGAAACACCATATATTTT,CASSQEWTGSRNTIYF
14,TRBD2,TRBJ2-3,NA,TRBV7-9,TGTGCCAGCAGCTTATTACTAGCGGGAGATACGCAGTATTTT,CASSLLLAGDTQYF
14,NA,TRBJ1-6,NA,TRBV10-3,TGTGCCATCAGGGGGCAGGGCGAGAGTTCACCCCTCCACTTT,CAIRGQGESSPLHF
15,TRBD1,TRBJ1-1,few,TRBV7-6,TGTGCCAGCAGCTTAGACGAACAGGGGGAAACTGAAGCTTTCTTT,CASSLDEQGETEAFF
11,NA,TRBJ2-5,NA,TRBV20-1,TGCAGTGCTAATGGAGGAGAGACCCAGTACTTC,CSANGGETQYF
14,NA,TRBJ2-7,few,TRBV9,TGTGCCAGCAGCGTAGAGGACACCTCCTACGAGCAGTACTTC,CASSVEDTSYEQYF
15,TRBD1,TRBJ1-1,few,TRBV4-2,TGTGCCAGCAGACAGGACTCCAGGGGGCAAACTGAAGCTTTCTTT,CASRQDSRGQTEAFF
16,TRBD1,TRBJ1-6,NA,TRBV27,TGTGCCAGCAGGCCCGGGACAGGGTTATATAATTCACCCCTCCACTTT,CASRPGTGLYNSPLHF
14,NA,TRBJ2-2,NA,TRBV5-4,TGTGCCAGCAGCTCTCCCCTGAACACCGGGGAGCTGTTTTTT,CASSSPLNTGELFF
13,NA,TRBJ2-7,NA,TRBV7-2,TGTGCCAGCAGCTTTAGTGGCTCCTACGAGCAGTACTTC,CASSFSGSYEQYF